This entry is about one T cell receptor (beta chain). Antigen specificity is unknown. This sample was taken from a study of cytomegalovirus exposure and HLA in healthy donors. It was with 60 Vbeta and 13 Jbeta primers that the PCR ran. TCRdb keeps only in-frame clones here, not all; method: immunoSEQ multiplex PCR. Among about 250,000 clones listed, around four fifths were seen once. This CDR3 is built from 14 residues. V was shortened by 8 bases and J by 0 bases, with 13 bases between the two germline ends. Germline V gene lookup returns CDR1 MNHEY and CDR2 SMNVEV (reference sequence). Findings and limits, study-wide: A later examination showed that TCR association rates differed by HLA locus, with DRB1 most and HLA-C fewest. Presence/absence analyses rested on an assumption that sequencing depth was roughly uniform across donors. Researchers counted approximately 160 TCR beta chains as cytomegalovirus-associated.

The sample taken for sequencing was PBMCs. The rearrangement links TRBV27 to TRBJ1-1; a possible D gene is TRBD1 (6 bases). This clonotype was sampled from a boy between 10 and 17 years old in good health and CMV-seronegative. CDR3 DNA sequence: TGTGCCAGCTCCCACTCAGGGGTGAACACTGAAGCTTTCTTT. It specifies CASSHSGVNTEAFF.